The present entry profiles one TCR beta chain with its context. Its antigen is still unknown. This entry is derived from a study of beta chain features in type 1 diabetes. Regarding the study as a whole: Researchers reported that naive, central memory and Treg TCRB repertoires appeared more similar in patients than in healthy donors. There was no resolution here of whether HLA type influences TCRB rearrangement. Highly expressing activated T cells could be over-counted with a cDNA template. There was a moderate but significant shortening of TCRB CDR3s in all four CD4+ subsets of Type 1 diabetes patients.

What was sequenced were expressed TCRB transcripts, since all of the isolated RNA had been reverse transcribed. The assay was immunoSEQ multiplex PCR, and TCRdb's table has in-frame clones only and misses some. In the table there are about 340,000 clones, roughly 13% of which are singletons. The CDR3 covers 17 residues. Trimming at V came to 0 bases and at J to 5 bases, leaving 9 bases not matched to a gene. Germline V gene sequence: CDR1 LGHNA, CDR2 YSLEER. This sequence originates from a woman aged 18-30 years with type 1 diabetes. Sequenced input: naive CD4+ T cells from blood. The V call is TRBV4-3, the J call TRBJ2-2; TRBD2 aligns across 7 bases. CDR3 sequence: CASSQDKGSGPTGELFF. In DNA form, the CDR3 reads TGCGCCAGCAGCCAAGATAAGGGTAGCGGGCCGACCGGGGAGCTGTTTTTT.